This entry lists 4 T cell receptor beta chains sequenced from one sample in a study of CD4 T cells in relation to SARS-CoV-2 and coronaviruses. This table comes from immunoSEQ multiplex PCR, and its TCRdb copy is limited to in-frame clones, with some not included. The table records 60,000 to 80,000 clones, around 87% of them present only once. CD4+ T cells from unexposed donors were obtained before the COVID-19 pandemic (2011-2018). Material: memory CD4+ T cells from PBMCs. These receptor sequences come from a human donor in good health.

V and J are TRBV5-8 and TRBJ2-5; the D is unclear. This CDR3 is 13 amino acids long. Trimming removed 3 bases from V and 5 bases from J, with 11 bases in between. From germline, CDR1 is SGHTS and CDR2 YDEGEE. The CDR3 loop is CASSSTSRETQYF. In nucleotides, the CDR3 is TGTGCCAGCAGCTCAACAAGCCGCGAGACCCAGTACTTC.

CDR3 sequence reads: CASSEGPSPSYEQYF. CDR3 coding DNA: TGTGCCAGCAGTGAGGGACCAAGCCCCTCCTACGAGCAGTACTTC. The chain joins TRBV6-1 to TRBJ2-7; D is possibly TRBD1 or TRBD2 (5 bases each). V dropped 3 bases and J dropped 0 bases, with 12 bases sitting between them. CDR3 length equals 15 residues. The germline V gene has CDR1 MNHNS and CDR2 SASEGT.

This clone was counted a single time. CDR3 loop: CASSKGTGEEQYF. In nucleotides, the CDR3 is TGTGCCAGCAGCAAAGGGACAGGGGAAGAGCAGTACTTC. This chain joins TRBV11-3 and TRBJ2-7; 10 bases align to TRBD1. The CDR3 runs 13 residues. V lost 5 bases and J lost 7; bases outside the gene matches: 5. Looked up from germline, CDR1 is SGHNT and CDR2 is YENEEA.

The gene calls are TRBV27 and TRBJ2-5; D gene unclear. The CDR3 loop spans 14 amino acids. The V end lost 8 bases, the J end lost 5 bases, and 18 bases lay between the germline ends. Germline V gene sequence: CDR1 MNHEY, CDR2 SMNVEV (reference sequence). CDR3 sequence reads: CASQSSISAETQYF. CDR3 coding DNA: TGTGCCAGCCAATCAAGTATATCCGCGGAGACCCAGTACTTC.